This TCR beta chain originates from a study of blood T cells in healthy people across ages. General observations from the study: Estimates of diversity drawn from one million T cells were considered underestimates. Changes seen in expanded clonotypes were possibly confounded by donor CMV status left unknown.

Germline lookup yields CDR1 SGHRS and CDR2 YFSETQ. V shed 4 bases and J shed 5 bases, with 18 bases lying between them. CDR3 length: 16 amino acids. Researchers collected approximately 9.5 milliliters of peripheral blood from every single donor. Of note for this clonotype: What it recognizes is unknown.

A J-beta primer mix and a sample-barcoded 5' primer were used in a second PCR of roughly 6 to 11 cycles. TCRdb ran MiXCR on the 5' RACE reads and lists one entry per CDR3 protein. Of some 1.6 million distinct CDR3 sequences listed, about 35% are singletons. The rearrangement uses TRBV5-1 and TRBJ2-2; perhaps TRBD2 as D (5 bases). The sequence came from a woman in her twenties or thirties in good health. Sequences were obtained from blood. In DNA form, the CDR3 reads TGCGCCAGCAGCCCCCGGTCGGGCACGGGAACCGGGGAGCTGTTTTTT. Protein product: CASSPRSGTGTGELFF.